What follows are 22 T cell receptor beta chains derived from one specimen sequenced in a study of CD8+ T cells in alopecia areata. RNA was extracted and reverse transcribed into cDNA as the sequencing template. The table came from immunoSEQ multiplex PCR; TCRdb's copy has only in-frame clones and leaves some out. The sample includes roughly 140,000 clones, about four fifths of them seen just once. Treatment of the sample: oral pan-JAK inhibitor, 5-10 mg twice daily. Sequencing was performed on CD8+ T cells sorted from blood, taken at week 4, from a patient treated with tofacitinib. Receptor source: a human donor with alopecia areata.

V and J are TRBV27 and TRBJ2-7; TRBD1 agrees at 9 bases. Germline V gene data show CDR1 as MNHEY and CDR2 as SMNVEV (reference sequence). V lost 2 bases and J lost 5; bases outside the gene matches: 13. There are 17 residues in the CDR3. The CDR3 DNA follows: TGTGCCAGCAGTTTAATCCCGGGACAGGGATTCACCCACGAGCAGTACTTC. It is translated as CASSLIPGQGFTHEQYF.

This clone was seen only a few times. CDR3 loop: CASSTGGDTGELFF. The CDR3 bases are TGTGCCAGCAGTACCGGGGGGGACACCGGGGAGCTGTTTTTT. The rearrangement uses TRBV6-4 and TRBJ2-2, with 8 bases lining up with TRBD2. CDR1 and CDR2 from the germline V gene are MRHNA and SNTAGT. The CDR3 runs to 14 residues. With 5 bases clipped from V and 3 bases from J, the junction kept 2 bases outside the gene matches.

J is TRBJ2-5 and V is TRBV5-7; TRBD2 matches at 7 bases. TRBV5-7 is labeled an ORF, and its function is uncertain. The CDR3 consists of 14 residues. J gave up 1 base and V 4 bases, and 4 bases lay outside the gene matches. The CDR3 DNA sequence: TGTGCCAGCAGCCCCGGGACTACCCAAGAGACCCAGTACTTC. This encodes CASSPGTTQETQYF.

The J gene is TRBJ2-1, the V gene TRBV6-6, with 7 bases aligning to TRBD2. The germline CDR1 and CDR2 sequences are MNHNY and SVGAGI (reference sequence). V lost 5 bases, J lost 6 bases, and 7 bases stayed unmatched. The CDR3 is 14 amino acids. For the CDR3, the DNA is TGTGCCAGCAGTCCTCTACTAGCGTCCAATGAGCAGTTCTTC. Protein: CASSPLLASNEQFF.

The chain combines TRBV7-9 with TRBJ2-7, with TRBD2 as a possible D gene (5 bases). The CDR3 extends over 14 amino acids. The germline V gene has CDR1 SEHNR and CDR2 FQNEAQ (reference sequence). V dropped 4 bases and J dropped 3 bases, with 13 bases sitting between them. DNA of the CDR3: TGTGCCAGCAGCTCTCCGACGGGAAACTACGAGCAGTACTTC. It is translated as CASSSPTGNYEQYF.

The chain has TRBV7-9 and TRBJ2-3; TRBD1 matches 8 bases. The CDR3 covers 16 residues. The trim removed 5 bases at V and 3 bases at J, leaving 10 bases unmatched. CDR1 is SEHNR, CDR2 FQNEAQ, per germline (reference sequence). In DNA form, the CDR3 reads TGTGCCAGCAGCGCTACGGACAGGGATTTAACAGATACGCAGTATTTT. Protein: CASSATDRDLTDTQYF.

The chain employs TRBV30 and TRBJ1-1; D unresolved. This CDR3 spans 12 amino acids. V shed 2 bases and J shed 1 base, with 5 bases lying between them. Germline CDR1 and CDR2: GTSNPN and SVGIG (reference sequence). CDR3 loop: CAWSYGNTEAFF. CDR3 in DNA: TGTGCCTGGAGTTATGGGAACACTGAAGCTTTCTTT.

This chain joins TRBV18 and TRBJ2-7; 9 nucleotides align to TRBD2. J was trimmed by 0 bases and V by 6 bases; bases with no gene match: 6. The CDR3 consists of 15 residues. Germline-derived CDR1 and CDR2 are KGHSH and LQKENI. Here the CDR3 reads CASSEGGGDSYEQYF. The CDR3 DNA sequence: TGTGCCAGCTCGGAAGGCGGGGGGGACTCCTACGAGCAGTACTTC.

The CDR3 reads CASSLQGGSYEQYF. For the CDR3, the DNA is TGTGCCAGCAGCCTACAGGGAGGTTCCTACGAGCAGTACTTC. This chain uses TRBV7-8 with TRBJ2-7; D tentatively reads TRBD1 or TRBD2 (6 bases each). The CDR3 has 14 residues. CDR1 SGHVS and CDR2 FQNEAQ come from the germline V gene. The V end lost 5 bases, the J end lost 1 base, and 12 bases lay between the germline ends.

In nucleotides, the CDR3 is TGTGCCAGCAGGAACAGGGGCTTGGAGCCCCAGCATTTT. Translated: CASRNRGLEPQHF. The chain recombines TRBV21-1 with TRBJ1-5; no check of the table's D call, TRBD1, against the DNA was made. TRBV21-1 is a recognized pseudogene. The CDR3 is made up of 13 amino acids.

The chain joins TRBV27 to TRBJ2-7, with 8 positions matching TRBD1. With 1 base clipped from V and 7 bases from J, the junction kept 12 bases outside the gene matches. Germline values: CDR1 MNHEY, CDR2 SMNVEV (reference sequence). The CDR3 totals 16 residues. CDR3 coding DNA: TGTGCCAGCAGTTTATACGGACAGGGAAGTCTCGGAGAGCAGTACTTC. Encoded protein: CASSLYGQGSLGEQYF.

This chain uses TRBV4-3 with TRBJ2-3; weak D call: TRBD2 (6 bases). Germline values: CDR1 LGHNA, CDR2 YSLEER. The CDR3 contains 16 residues. The V end was cut by 4 bases, the J end by 0 bases, with 14 bases between. CDR3 region: CASSPIAARSTDTQYF. Here the CDR3 DNA reads TGCGCCAGCAGCCCTATAGCGGCCCGAAGCACAGATACGCAGTATTTT.

V usage is TRBV5-1 and J usage is TRBJ2-5, with D unclear. The CDR3 is 12 amino acids. Germline assignment: CDR1 SGHRS and CDR2 YFSETQ. The germline V and J ends were trimmed by 5 bases and 1 base, with 6 bases remaining between them. CDR3 bases: TGCGCCAGCAGTGGCAGCCAAGAGACCCAGTACTTC. Its translation: CASSGSQETQYF. Using reference TRBV5-1 and TRBJ2-5 for the parts outside the CDR3, the full variable domain is KAGVTQTPRYLIKTRGQQVTLSCSPISGHRSVSWYQQTPGQGLQFLFEYFSETQRNKGNFPGRFSGRQFSNSRSEMNVSTLELGDSALYLCASSGSQETQYFGPGTRLLVL.

The rearrangement joins TRBV29-1 to TRBJ2-6; D call uncertain. Per the germline V gene, CDR1 is SQVTM and CDR2 is ANQGSEA. This CDR3 comprises 13 residues. V lost 4 bases and J 0 bases, leaving 4 bases between the germline ends. The CDR3 loop reads CSVASSGANVLTF. For the CDR3, the DNA is TGCAGCGTTGCTAGCTCTGGGGCCAACGTCCTGACTTTC.

This rearrangement joins TRBV2 to TRBJ2-5; D remains ambiguous. Germline V gene lookup returns CDR1 SNHLY and CDR2 FYNNEI. Trimming cost V 4 bases and J 4 bases, with 10 bases left between them. The CDR3 spans 13 residues. CDR3 nucleotides: TGTGCCAGCAGTGGGCCTTCGGGAGAGACCCAGTACTTC. This gives the protein CASSGPSGETQYF.

This sequence joins TRBV12-5 and TRBJ1-1; no reliable D call. This CDR3 region has 17 residues. CDR1 LGHNT and CDR2 FRNRAP come from the germline V gene. Trimming took off 4 bases at V and 0 bases at J, with 18 bases between the two ends. The CDR3 spells CASGSPPGRVLNTEAFF. The DNA of the CDR3 is TGTGCTAGTGGTTCTCCCCCCGGTAGGGTCCTGAACACTGAAGCTTTCTTT.

V is TRBV6-6 and J is TRBJ1-2; possibly TRBD1 for D (5 bases). The length of the CDR3 is 14 residues. CDR1 is MNHNY, CDR2 SVGAGI, per germline (reference sequence). With 2 bases removed from V and 4 bases from J, the gap between germline ends came to 11 bases. CDR3 in DNA: TGTGCCAGCAGTTACCAGGGTACAAGCTATGGCTACACCTTC. Encoded protein: CASSYQGTSYGYTF.

The chain has TRBV2 and TRBJ2-5, with TRBD1 as a possible D gene (5 bases). Judging by the DNA end, TRBJ2-7 fits better; the J call may be wrong. CDR3 length equals 13 residues. Per germline, CDR1 SNHLY and CDR2 FYNNEI. CDR3 in DNA: TGTGCCAGCAGAAGAACAGGTTACTACGAGCAGTACTTC. This gives the protein CASRRTGYYEQYF.

J is TRBJ1-2 and V is TRBV6-1; D gene unclear. The CDR3 contains 16 residues. The V gene's germline CDR1 is MNHNS and CDR2 SASEGT. The V end lost 1 base, the J end lost 3 bases, and 15 bases lay between the germline ends. CDR3 sequence: CASSEGTSRIYYGYTF. The CDR3 nucleotides are TGTGCCAGCAGTGAAGGGACTAGTAGGATCTACTATGGCTACACCTTC.

The V gene is TRBV6-5, the J gene TRBJ1-1; TRBD1 aligns across 8 bases. V dropped 7 bases and J dropped 4; count of bases not matched to a gene: 5. This CDR3 has 13 amino acids. Looked up from germline, CDR1 is MNHEY and CDR2 is SVGAGI. The CDR3: CASILQGGTEAFF. The CDR3 nucleotides read TGTGCCAGCATACTACAGGGGGGCACTGAAGCTTTCTTT.

The chain couples TRBV15 to TRBJ2-2; TRBD2 aligns across 10 bases. CDR1 and CDR2 (germline): LNHNV, YYDKDF (reference sequence). The CDR3 is made up of 15 amino acids. The ends lost 5 bases at V and 6 bases at J; junction bases unmatched: 6. CDR3 coding DNA: TGTGCCACCAGCCCTCGGACTAGCGGCCCCGGGGAGCTGTTTTTT. It yields the protein CATSPRTSGPGELFF.

The genes are TRBV27 and TRBJ2-1; maybe TRBD1 (6 bases). This CDR3 contains 15 residues. Germline V gene lookup returns CDR1 MNHEY and CDR2 SMNVEV (reference sequence). The V end was cut by 3 bases, the J end by 2 bases, with 11 bases between. The CDR3 region is CASSFAGGPYNEQFF. The DNA of the CDR3 is TGTGCCAGCAGTTTCGCTGGGGGCCCCTACAATGAGCAGTTCTTC.